Shown below are 17 T cell receptor beta chains from a single sample sequenced in a study of T-cell reconstitution after alpha-beta-depleted transplantation in children. Using unique molecular identifiers, the investigators prepared the TCRbeta library. TCRdb analysed the PCR reads with MiXCR anew, one entry per CDR3 protein. The sample holds 450,000 to 550,000 distinct CDR3 sequences; 10% to 12% are singletons and the top ten take 14%. The source was PBMCs, mostly from graft donor cells, collected 180 days after TCRalphabeta/CD19-depleted stem cell transplant. Every receptor here comes from a female patient between 2 and 15 years old who had a stem cell transplant for aplastic anemia, so the T cells may come from the graft donor.

The chain uses TRBV29-1 and TRBJ1-1, with unresolved D. CDR3 length equals 15 residues. Trimming pared 2 bases from V and 3 bases from J, leaving 16 bases between. Germline V gives CDR1 SQVTM, CDR2 ANQGSEA. The CDR3 sequence is CSVEPRGREDTEAFF. The CDR3 DNA is TGCAGCGTTGAACCCCGAGGGAGGGAGGACACTGAAGCTTTCTTT.

V usage is TRBV15 and J usage is TRBJ2-7; D not certain. Trimming removed 2 bases from V and 1 base from J, with 15 bases in between. The CDR3 is 16 amino acids. Per the germline V gene, CDR1 is LNHNV and CDR2 is YYDKDF (reference sequence). The CDR3 reads CATSRSWPAVSYEQYV. DNA of the CDR3: TGTGCCACCAGCAGATCCTGGCCGGCAGTTTCCTACGAGCAGTACGTC.

The chain joins TRBV5-1 to TRBJ2-2; 12 positions agree with TRBD2. V was clipped by 2 bases and J by 0 bases; unmatched bases: 8. The CDR3 contains 19 residues. Germline CDR1 and CDR2: SGHRS and YFSETQ. CDR3 amino acids: CASSLVTSGRHPNTGELFF. The CDR3 DNA sequence: TGCGCCAGCAGCTTAGTGACTAGCGGGAGACACCCGAACACCGGGGAGCTGTTTTTT.

Ten or more counts support this clonotype. The CDR3 DNA sequence: TGCGCCAGCAGCTTCCAGCCCCAGCATTTT. Residues: CASSFQPQHF. This chain joins TRBV5-1 and TRBJ1-5; no definite D call. Trimming left V 2 bases short and J 7 bases short, with 1 base between. The CDR3 runs to 10 residues. Germline CDR1 and CDR2: SGHRS and YFSETQ. Full variable domain (remainder filled in from reference TRBV5-1 and TRBJ1-5): KAGVTQTPRYLIKTRGQQVTLSCSPISGHRSVSWYQQTPGQGLQFLFEYFSETQRNKGNFPGRFSGRQFSNSRSEMNVSTLELGDSALYLCASSFQPQHFGDGTRLSIL.

The chain has TRBV29-1 and TRBJ1-2; no clear D. CDR1 SQVTM and CDR2 ANQGSEA come from the germline V gene. With 1 base removed from V and 5 bases from J, the gap between germline ends came to 11 bases. CDR3 size: 13 residues. CDR3 amino acids: CSVEAATRYGYTF. The CDR3, as DNA: TGCAGCGTTGAAGCAGCTACGAGGTATGGCTACACCTTC.

V gene TRBV5-1 combines with J gene TRBJ2-1, with 14 bases matching TRBD2. This CDR3 is 16 amino acids long. V was clipped by 2 bases and J by 8 bases; unmatched bases: 6. The germline CDR1 and CDR2 sequences are SGHRS and YFSETQ. The CDR3 coding sequence is TGCGCCAGCAGCTTCGGTGGGACTAGCGGGAGCCATGAGCAGTTCTTC. It specifies CASSFGGTSGSHEQFF. Full variable domain (outside the CDR3, taken from reference TRBV5-1 and TRBJ2-1): KAGVTQTPRYLIKTRGQQVTLSCSPISGHRSVSWYQQTPGQGLQFLFEYFSETQRNKGNFPGRFSGRQFSNSRSEMNVSTLELGDSALYLCASSFGGTSGSHEQFFGPGTRLTVL.

As concerns this clonotype: Relative to the germline gene, one junction end is altered; a read error may explain this. The rearrangement uses TRBV20-1 and TRBJ1-1; D possibly corresponds to TRBD1 (6 bases). This CDR3 is 12 amino acids long. CDR1 is DFQATT, CDR2 SNEGSKA, per germline (reference sequence). The CDR3 nucleotides are TGCAGTGCTAGCGGGGACAACCCTGAGGCTTTCTTT. It codes for CSASGDNPEAFF.

This clonotype was observed a handful of times. The chain has TRBV12-3 or TRBV12-4 and TRBJ2-1; D not certain. Trimming pared 1 base from V and 3 bases from J, leaving 7 bases between. The CDR3 totals 14 residues. CDR3 region: CASSLVGHYNEQFF. DNA of the CDR3: TGTGCCAGCAGTTTAGTAGGCCACTACAATGAGCAGTTCTTC.

This clonotype was observed many times. This chain links TRBV4-3 with TRBJ2-2; tentatively, D is TRBD2 (6 bases). Germline CDR1 is LGHNA and CDR2 is YSLEER. V lost 1 base and J lost 7, with 13 bases in between. CDR3 length: 15 amino acids. The DNA for the CDR3 is TGCGCCAGCAGCCAAGGACTAGAACGGGGCGGGGAGCTGTTTTTT. Translation: CASSQGLERGGELFF.

The chain's CDR3 is CASSLARRAGVYGYTF. The CDR3 nucleotides read TGTGCCAGCAGTTTAGCGCGCCGGGCAGGGGTATATGGCTACACCTTC. The V and J genes are TRBV12-3 or TRBV12-4 and TRBJ1-2, with TRBD1 as a possible D gene (6 bases). Trimming removed 0 bases at V and 5 bases at J, with 16 bases between. CDR3 length: 16 residues.

J is TRBJ2-1 and V is TRBV3-1; unclear D gene. The length of the CDR3 is 12 residues. CDR1 LGHDT and CDR2 YNNKEL come from the germline V gene (reference sequence). The V and J ends lost 1 base and 10 bases respectively, with 8 bases between them. The CDR3 protein is CASSQVSIEQFF. The CDR3 DNA sequence: TGTGCCAGCAGCCAAGTCAGCATCGAGCAGTTCTTC.

The chain has TRBV7-3 and TRBJ2-1, with D unclear. This CDR3 comprises 18 residues. CDR1 is SGHTA, CDR2 FQGTGA, per germline. Trimming pared 4 bases from V and 0 bases from J, leaving 19 bases between. CDR3 amino acids: CASSSDSGGKDSYNEQFF. As DNA, the CDR3 is TGTGCCAGCAGCTCTGACTCGGGCGGAAAAGACTCCTACAATGAGCAGTTCTTC.

This clonotype was counted only a few times. The chain carries TRBV20-1 and TRBJ1-5; D might be TRBD1 (5 bases). The germline CDR1 and CDR2 sequences are DFQATT and SNEGSKA (reference sequence). The length of the CDR3 is 13 residues. V lost 0 bases to trimming and J lost 7 bases, with 10 bases between them. CDR3: CSARDKGHQPQHF. The CDR3 DNA follows: TGCAGTGCTAGAGATAAGGGGCACCAGCCCCAGCATTTT.

This clonotype was counted only a few times. This chain joins TRBV28 and TRBJ2-2; D is undetermined. The V end lost 9 bases, the J end lost 2 bases, and 7 bases lay between the germline ends. The CDR3 runs 12 residues. Germline V gene sequence: CDR1 MDHEN, CDR2 SYDVKM. CDR3 sequence: CASRENTGELFF. For the CDR3, the DNA is TGTGCCAGTAGGGAAAACACCGGGGAGCTGTTTTTT.

The rearrangement uses TRBV20-1 and TRBJ2-1; 8 positions match TRBD1. The CDR3 sequence is 12 residues long. V lost 5 bases and J lost 6; bases outside the gene matches: 3. Germline loops: CDR1 DFQATT, CDR2 SNEGSKA (reference sequence). The DNA for the CDR3 is TGCAGTGCTGTGGGACAGGTCAATGAGCAGTTCTTC. It yields the protein CSAVGQVNEQFF.

This clonotype showed up just a few times. The chain employs TRBV27 and TRBJ2-5, with D maybe TRBD2 (5 bases). V shed 6 bases and J shed 7 bases, with 15 bases lying between them. CDR3 length equals 13 residues. In germline, CDR1 is MNHEY, CDR2 SMNVEV (reference sequence). In DNA form, the CDR3 reads TGTGCCAGCAGCCAATCGGGGATAGGGACCCAGTACTTC. Translated: CASSQSGIGTQYF.

This clonotype was observed a few times. V usage is TRBV24-1 and J usage is TRBJ1-1; D remains unclear. Trimming took 5 bases from V and 4 from J, leaving 1 base between them. The CDR3 contains 10 residues. CDR1 is KGHDR and CDR2 is SFDVKD in the germline V gene. CDR3 loop: CATSGTEAFF. CDR3 coding DNA: TGTGCCACCAGTGGCACTGAAGCTTTCTTT.